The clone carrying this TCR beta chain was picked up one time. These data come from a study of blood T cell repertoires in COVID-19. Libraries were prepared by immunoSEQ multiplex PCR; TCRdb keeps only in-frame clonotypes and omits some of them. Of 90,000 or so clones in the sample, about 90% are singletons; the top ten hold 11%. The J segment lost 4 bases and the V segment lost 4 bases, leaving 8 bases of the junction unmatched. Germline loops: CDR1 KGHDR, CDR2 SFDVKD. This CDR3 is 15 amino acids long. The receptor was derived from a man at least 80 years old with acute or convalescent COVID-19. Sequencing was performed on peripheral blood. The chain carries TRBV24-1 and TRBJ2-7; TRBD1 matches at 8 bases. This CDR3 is CATSDTRQGSYEQYF. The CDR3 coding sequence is TGTGCCACCAGTGACACTCGACAGGGGTCGTACGAGCAGTACTTC.